Sequencing of this T cell receptor beta chain was carried out in a study of OX40 agonist ivuxolimab in advanced cancers. Some background on the complete study: The costimulatory receptor OX40 (CD134) was targeted by ivuxolimab, a fully human IgG2 agonistic monoclonal antibody. Prior anti-PD-1, anti-PD-L1 or anti-CTLA-4 therapy was permitted, and checkpoint inhibitors had been received by 40% to 50% of dose-escalation patients. In the dose-escalation cohort, 70% to 85% of patients were male, and the mean age was about 55 years, with a range of roughly 20 to 79. Intravenous ivuxolimab was administered to patients every 2 weeks at six dose levels: 0.01, 0.1, 0.3, 1.5, 3 and 10 mg/kg. The purpose of peripheral TCRbeta sequencing was to test whether ivuxolimab changed TCR sequence diversity and led to clonal T-cell expansion. Of the roughly 52 dose-escalation patients, hepatocellular carcinoma was present in 19, melanoma in roughly 15, renal cell carcinoma in 9 and head and neck cancer in 9. Three dose-escalation patients achieved partial responses, one with hepatocellular carcinoma and two with cutaneous melanoma. The monotherapy dose-escalation portion (N of about 47 patients) of the phase I ivuxolimab trial is reported in the paper. What the work shows at the level of the full study, not this receptor alone: The antigen specificity of the peripheral T cells that underwent clonal expansion was not determined. After ivuxolimab, more expanded clones were found on average in CD8+ T cells than in CD4+ T cells. In partial responders in the 0.1-3.0 mg/kg groups, normalized peripheral clonal expansion was found to be among the lowest, especially among CD8+ T cells. At doses from 0.1 to 3.0 mg/kg, clonal expansion was seen in both CD4+ and CD8+ blood T cells between baseline and week 6. Low levels of normalized T-cell clonal expansion were also seen in some patients who did not respond.

Patients with autoimmune disease history or receiving systemic immunosuppression were excluded from the trial. Peripheral blood for TCR sequencing was collected from all dose cohorts at baseline, on cycle 4 day 1, and on cycle 7 day 1. Samples were obtained from an open-label, multicenter, first-in-human phase I dose-escalation trial of ivuxolimab. The trial enrolled adults with locally advanced or metastatic head and neck squamous cell, hepatocellular, melanoma or renal cell carcinoma. Before TCR sequencing, CD4+ and CD8+ T cells were separately sorted from peripheral blood. About this clone itself: Its cognate antigen has yet to be identified. No base quality information exists; no much larger clone differs at one position.

Looking up the germline V gene (reference sequence) yields CDR1 MNHEY and CDR2 SMNVEV. V drops 6 bases and J drops 6 bases, leaving 14 bases in between. Its CDR3 holds 13 amino acids, cysteine through phenylalanine. Here the CDR3 DNA is all that survives: 39 bases in frame from base 1. For sequencing of the TCRbeta CDR3 region, genomic DNA was extracted from the sorted cells. The immunoSEQ Assay was used to sequence the TCRbeta CDR3 regions. TCRdb mirrors the immuneACCESS table, restricted to in-frame sequences. Some clones are absent from its copies; in checked studies, under half trace to an unresolved V gene, and the reason for the others is unknown. The sample includes 55,000 to 80,000 clones, with around 87% observed a single time. The top ten constitute roughly 1.3% of the sample.

The V and J segments used are TRBV27 and TRBJ1-2; no D gene is confidently identified. The clonotype comes from an adult with an advanced solid tumor such as melanoma, head and neck, liver or kidney cancer. The starting material was CD4+ or CD8+ T cells sorted from blood, obtained in a trial of the OX40 agonist ivuxolimab. The nucleotide sequence reads as follows: TGTGCCAGCAGCTACGGAGGGAGCAATGGCTACACCTTC. Its translation reads: CASSYGGSNGYTF.